This T cell receptor (beta chain) is from a study of blood T cell repertoires in COVID-19 (dated by TCRdb to the early 2020s). About the study as a whole: The collaborator samples originated in the United States, Italy and Spain and spanned the acute and convalescent phases of COVID-19. The repertoires were made available in a free public database intended to serve as a resource for research on the immune response to SARS-CoV-2. Subjects who had been exposed to COVID-19, were actively infected with it, or had recovered from it provided the deeply sampled blood TCRbeta repertoires that made up the dataset. Sample metadata almost always included a de-identified subject ID, COVID-19 status, age in years and sex. Samples were obtained from the ongoing ImmuneRACE study (first 160 participants) and from approximately 1,200 subjects provided by 6 global collaborators. HLA class I and class II types, where available, came from metadata supplied by the sample provider rather than from assay-based typing. The prospective study material was composed of cDNA or gDNA derived from T cells, B-cell-depleted T cells, or PBMCs. Overall results and qualifications from the work: The amount of clinical and demographic metadata varied by source and participant and was provided uncurated.

The immunoSEQ Assay, a bias-controlled multiplex PCR, was used to amplify TCRbeta CDR3 regions from genomic DNA. As for the authors' bioinformatics: Within the assay, amplification of reference gene primers was used to estimate how many nucleated cells each sample contained. To quantify the absolute abundance of each unique TCRbeta CDR3 rearrangement, sequence reads were collapsed and filtered. For each sample, productive Simpson clonality was calculated by taking the square root of Simpson's diversity index across productive rearrangements. Entries here come from immuneACCESS through TCRdb and include only in-frame sequences with V and J called. Some clones fail to appear in such tables; in the studies checked, an unresolved V gene covers under half of the shortfall, and the cause of the remainder is unknown. The DNA gave D and trimming, while V, J and clone size come from that table. The sample profile shows just under 150,000 clones; 89% of them were found once. Roughly 1.6% of the sample goes to the ten largest clones.

The collaborating institutions used their own protocols to collect whole blood in K2EDTA tubes. For TCRbeta analysis, collaborator samples were shipped as frozen whole blood, as isolated PBMCs, or as DNA extracted from either sample type. Measured from the cysteine to the phenylalanine, the CDR3 is 14 residues long. The DNA shown is the 42-base CDR3, in frame from base 1. CDR1 and CDR2 were assigned from the germline V gene as MNHEY and SVGAGI. V is pared back by 6 bases and J by 1 base, with 9 bases lying between the germline termini. Concerning this clone: The antigen it binds to is not known. No base qualities exist here, and no much larger clone lies one base off it.

The sequencing input was peripheral blood. The receptor's source is a human donor in a cohort sampled during active COVID-19. The rearrangement combines TRBV6-5 with TRBJ2-2; no D gene is confidently identified. The DNA sequence follows: TGTGCCAGCAGCCCCCTAGAGAACACCGGGGAGCTGTTTTTT. This sequence encodes CASSPLENTGELFF.